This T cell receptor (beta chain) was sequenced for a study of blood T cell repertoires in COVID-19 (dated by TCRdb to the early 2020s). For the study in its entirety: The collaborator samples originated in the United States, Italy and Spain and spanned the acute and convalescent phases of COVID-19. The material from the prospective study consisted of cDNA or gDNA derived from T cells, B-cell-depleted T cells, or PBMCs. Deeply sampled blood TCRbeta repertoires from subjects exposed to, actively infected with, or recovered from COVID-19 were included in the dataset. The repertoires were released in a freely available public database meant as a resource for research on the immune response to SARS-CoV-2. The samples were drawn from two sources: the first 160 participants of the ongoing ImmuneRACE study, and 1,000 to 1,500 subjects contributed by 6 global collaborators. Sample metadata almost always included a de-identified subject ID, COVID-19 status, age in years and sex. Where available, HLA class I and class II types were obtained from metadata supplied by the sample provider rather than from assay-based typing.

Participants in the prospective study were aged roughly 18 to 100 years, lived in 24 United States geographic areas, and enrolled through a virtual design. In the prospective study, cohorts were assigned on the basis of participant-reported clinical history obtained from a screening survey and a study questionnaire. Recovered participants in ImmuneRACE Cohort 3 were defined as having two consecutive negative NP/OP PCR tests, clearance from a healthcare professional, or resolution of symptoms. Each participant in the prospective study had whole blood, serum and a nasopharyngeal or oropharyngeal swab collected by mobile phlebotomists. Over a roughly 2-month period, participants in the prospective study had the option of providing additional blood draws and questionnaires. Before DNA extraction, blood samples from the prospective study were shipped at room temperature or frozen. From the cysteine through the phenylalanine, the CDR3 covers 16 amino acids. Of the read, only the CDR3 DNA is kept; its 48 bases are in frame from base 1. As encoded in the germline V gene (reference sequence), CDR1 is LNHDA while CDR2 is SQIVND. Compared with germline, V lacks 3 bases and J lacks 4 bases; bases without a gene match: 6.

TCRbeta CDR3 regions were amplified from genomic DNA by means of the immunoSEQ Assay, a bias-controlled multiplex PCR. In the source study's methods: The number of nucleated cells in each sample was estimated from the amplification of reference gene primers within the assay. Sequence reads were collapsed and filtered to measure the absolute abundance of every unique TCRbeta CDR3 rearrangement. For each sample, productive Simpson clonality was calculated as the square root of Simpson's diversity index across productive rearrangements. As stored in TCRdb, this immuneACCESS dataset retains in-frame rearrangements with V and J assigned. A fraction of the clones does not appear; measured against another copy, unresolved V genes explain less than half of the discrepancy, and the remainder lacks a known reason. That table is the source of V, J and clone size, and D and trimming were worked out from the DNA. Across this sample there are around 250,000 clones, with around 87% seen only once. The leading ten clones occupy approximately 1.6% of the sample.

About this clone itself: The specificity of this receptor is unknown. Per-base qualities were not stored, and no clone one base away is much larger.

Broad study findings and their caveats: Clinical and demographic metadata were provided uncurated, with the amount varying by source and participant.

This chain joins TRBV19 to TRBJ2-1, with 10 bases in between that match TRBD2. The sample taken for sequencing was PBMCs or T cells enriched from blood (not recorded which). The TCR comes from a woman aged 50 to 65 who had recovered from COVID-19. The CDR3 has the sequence CASSMAGLAEYNEQFF. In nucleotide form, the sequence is TGTGCCAGTAGTATGGCAGGACTAGCGGAATACAATGAGCAGTTCTTC.